This T cell receptor beta chain was identified in a study of blood T cell repertoires in COVID-19. The CDR3 totals 15 residues. CDR1 MNHEY and CDR2 SMNVEV come from the germline V gene (reference sequence). Trimming removed 3 bases at V and 8 bases at J, with 17 bases between. Sequencing was performed with immunoSEQ multiplex PCR; in TCRdb, only in-frame clones are kept and a portion is missing. This table holds roughly 200,000 clones, 86% found once. Clinical history as reported by participants underpinned cohort assignment. Sequencing input: PBMCs or T cells enriched from blood (not recorded which). The TCR was taken from a man between 40 and 49 years old with acute COVID-19. This chain connects TRBV27 to TRBJ2-1; perhaps TRBD1 as D (6 bases). Here the CDR3 reads CASSFHNPGADEQFF. The CDR3 DNA follows: TGTGCCAGCAGTTTCCACAACCCAGGGGCGGATGAGCAGTTCTTC.